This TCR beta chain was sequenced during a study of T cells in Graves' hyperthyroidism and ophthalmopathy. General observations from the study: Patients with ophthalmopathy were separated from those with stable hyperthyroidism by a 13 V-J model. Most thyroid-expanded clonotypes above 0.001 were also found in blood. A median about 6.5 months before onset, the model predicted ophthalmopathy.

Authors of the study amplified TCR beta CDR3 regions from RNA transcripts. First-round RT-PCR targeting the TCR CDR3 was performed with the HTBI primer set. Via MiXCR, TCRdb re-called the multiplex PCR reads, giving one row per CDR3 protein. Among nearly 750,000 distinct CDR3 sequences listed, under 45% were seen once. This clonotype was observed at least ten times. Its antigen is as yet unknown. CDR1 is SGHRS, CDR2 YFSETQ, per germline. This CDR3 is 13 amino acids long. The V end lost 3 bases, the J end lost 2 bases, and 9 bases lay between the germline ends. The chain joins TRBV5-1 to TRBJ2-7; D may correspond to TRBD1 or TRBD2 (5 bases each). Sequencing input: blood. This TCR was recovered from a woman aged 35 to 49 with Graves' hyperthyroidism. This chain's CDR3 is CASSSQGPYEQYF. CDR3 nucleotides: TGCGCCAGCAGCTCGCAGGGACCCTACGAGCAGTACTTC. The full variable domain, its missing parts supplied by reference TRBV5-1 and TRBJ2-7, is KAGVTQTPRYLIKTRGQQVTLSCSPISGHRSVSWYQQTPGQGLQFLFEYFSETQRNKGNFPGRFSGRQFSNSRSEMNVSTLELGDSALYLCASSSQGPYEQYFGPGTRLTVT.